This TCR beta chain is from a study of T-cell reconstitution after alpha-beta-depleted transplantation in children. This clonotype was detected a few times. Its antigen is not known. The CDR3 is made up of 13 amino acids. Germline V gene lookup returns CDR1 MNHEY and CDR2 SMNVEV (reference sequence). Between the trimmed V and J ends, which lost 5 bases and 10 bases, there was a span of 17 bases. Findings and limits, study-wide: About two months after transplant, alpha-beta T cells reportedly came from several hundred expanded graft clones. From surviving recipient T cells and thymic progenitors came the high day-60 TCRbeta diversity observed in some patients. After one year, T-cell counts and TCRbeta diversity mostly came from new T cells.

A TCRbeta library incorporating unique molecular identifiers was prepared. TCRdb processed the PCR reads anew with MiXCR; each CDR3 protein has one entry. This sample carries about 160,000 distinct CDR3 sequences, 8.5% to 14% of them seen once, and the ten largest clones take about 13%. This clonotype originated in a boy aged 2 to 10 with acute myeloid leukemia, due to receive a stem cell transplant. The chain couples TRBV27 to TRBJ1-1, with D possibly matching TRBD1 (5 bases). Sample: PBMCs, taken before TCRalphabeta/CD19-depleted stem cell transplant. The CDR3 DNA follows: TGTGCCAGCAGTCCACAGGCAGGAGAGGGAGCTTTCTTT. It codes for CASSPQAGEGAFF.